The 9 T cell receptor beta chains listed next were all sequenced from one sample in a study of neurological immune-mediated disorders. The time point was: longitudinal time-point 1 (baseline). A single record per CDR3 protein comes from TCRdb applying MiXCR to the 5' RACE reads. This sample carries some 77,000 distinct CDR3 sequences, roughly an eighth of them seen once, and the ten largest clones take around 4.3%. The specimen was PBMCs. The receptors were gathered from a female donor with HTLV-1-associated myelopathy (HAM/TSP).

This clonotype has ten or more counts. The chain recombines TRBV12-3 or TRBV12-4 with TRBJ2-6; D ambiguous. V was shortened by 5 bases and J by 1 base, with 6 bases between the two germline ends. This CDR3 has 14 amino acids. CDR3 amino acids: CASSTTSGANVLTF. The CDR3 bases are TGTGCCAGCAGTACGACGTCTGGGGCCAACGTCCTGACTTTC.

By sample share, this clonotype is medium-sized. J is TRBJ2-7 and V is TRBV12-3 or TRBV12-4, with a weak D call TRBD2 (5 bases). The ends were cut back, 6 bases at V and 6 bases at J, with 18 bases in the middle. The CDR3 length is 14 residues. The CDR3: CASRLAGATGEQYF. CDR3 nucleotides: TGTGCCAGCAGACTGGCGGGCGCTACGGGCGAGCAGTACTTC.

This clonotype was found many times. This chain connects TRBV20-1 to TRBJ1-2; a weak D match, TRBD1 (5 bases). The CDR3 covers 14 residues. Germline V CDR1 and CDR2: DFQATT, SNEGSKA (reference sequence). V lost 1 base, J lost 7 bases, and 16 bases lay in between. The CDR3 spells CSARVLGDEAGYTF. The CDR3 DNA reads TGCAGTGCTAGAGTGTTGGGGGATGAGGCTGGCTACACCTTC.

The sample holds many counts of this clonotype. This chain links TRBV7-3 with TRBJ2-2, with D perhaps TRBD1 (5 bases). The germline V gene encodes CDR1 SGHTA and CDR2 FQGTGA. The CDR3 is made up of 14 amino acids. V lost 4 bases to trimming and J lost 1 base, with 7 bases between them. CDR3 coding DNA: TGTGCCAGCAGCTCAACAGGGAACACCGGGGAGCTGTTTTTT. Residues: CASSSTGNTGELFF. Variable domain in full (rest from reference TRBV7-3 and TRBJ2-2): GAGVSQTPSNKVTEKGKYVELRCDPISGHTALYWYRQSLGQGPEFLIYFQGTGAADDSGLPNDRFFAVRPEGSVSTLKIQRTERGDSAVYLCASSSTGNTGELFFGEGSRLTVL.

The rearrangement uses TRBV20-1 and TRBJ2-3; 11 bases agree with TRBD2. The CDR3 has 15 residues. V lost 1 base to trimming and J lost 6 bases; unmatched junction nucleotides: 6. The germline CDR1 and CDR2 sequences are DFQATT and SNEGSKA (reference sequence). As DNA, the CDR3 is TGCAGTGCTAGAGCTCTAGCGGGGGGACCGGATACGCAGTATTTT. Its translation is CSARALAGGPDTQYF.

This clonotype was seen repeatedly, ten times or more. The chain is built from TRBV5-1 and TRBJ2-2; TRBD2 is a possible D gene (6 bases). Deletions cut 1 base from V and 0 bases from J, with 10 bases between. Looked up from germline, CDR1 is SGHRS and CDR2 is YFSETQ. The CDR3 spans 16 residues. The CDR3: CASSLSTSSNTGELFF. CDR3 DNA sequence: TGCGCCAGCAGCTTGAGCACTAGCTCGAACACCGGGGAGCTGTTTTTT.

This clonotype has only a few counts. This rearrangement joins TRBV11-2 to TRBJ2-7; TRBD1 might be the D (7 bases). The CDR3 covers 16 residues. The germline CDR1 and CDR2 sequences are SGHAT and FQNNGV. Trimming took off 5 bases at V and 3 bases at J, with 20 bases between the two ends. CDR3 nucleotides: TGTGCCAGCAGCCTCATCGGCGGGACAGACCTCTACGAGCAGTACTTC. Encoded protein: CASSLIGGTDLYEQYF.

This clonotype was found many times. This sequence joins TRBV5-5 and TRBJ2-7, with no clear D. The ends were cut back, 1 base at V and 5 bases at J, with 10 bases in the middle. This CDR3 region has 13 residues. Looked up from germline, CDR1 is SGHKS and CDR2 is YYEKEE (reference sequence). CDR3 nucleotide sequence: TGTGCCAGCAGCTTGACGTGGTGGGACGAGCAGTACTTC. Protein sequence: CASSLTWWDEQYF.

This clonotype was observed at least ten times. This chain uses TRBV3-1 with TRBJ2-3, with D possibly TRBD2 on 7 matching bases. CDR3 length equals 13 residues. Trimming cost V 0 bases and J 9 bases, with 10 bases left between them. Germline V gene sequence: CDR1 LGHDT, CDR2 YNNKEL (reference sequence). Here the CDR3 reads CASSQDRGGTQYF. As DNA, the CDR3 is TGTGCCAGCAGCCAAGATAGGGGGGGCACGCAGTATTTT.